Listed below are T cell receptor beta chains from one sample, sequenced in a study of blood T cell repertoires in COVID-19. The protocol was immunoSEQ multiplex PCR, while the TCRdb copy is restricted to in-frame clones and leaves out a portion. The top ten hold about 10% of the sample, which has around 190,000 clones, approximately 80% seen once. The sequenced sample was peripheral blood. The receptors shown here come from a woman in her thirties or forties with COVID-19, enrolled during active disease. CDR3s include the opening cysteine and the closing phenylalanine or tryptophan. The D gene is left open where the match is weak. Clone size is stated in some rows and not others, as once, few, many or a class when expanded.

clone size: -; V gene: TRBV5-1; J gene: TRBJ1-4; D gene: TRBD1; CDR3 DNA: TGCGCCAGCAGCATGGGACAGGGGTATGAAAAACTGTTTTTT; CDR3 protein: CASSMGQGYEKLFF
clone size: -; V gene: TRBV10-3; J gene: TRBJ2-1; D gene: TRBD2; CDR3 DNA: TGTGCCATCAGAACTAGCGGGAGCGTTTCGGAGCAGTTCTTC; CDR3 protein: CAIRTSGSVSEQFF
clone size: -; V gene: TRBV28; J gene: TRBJ1-4; D gene: -; CDR3 DNA: TGTGCCAGCAGTCCTCTCCGGGACACAGATGCAACTAATGAAAAACTGTTTTTT; CDR3 protein: CASSPLRDTDATNEKLFF
clone size: -; V gene: TRBV30; J gene: TRBJ2-6; D gene: -; CDR3 DNA: TGTGCCTGGACTTCCGGGACACCCTACTCTGGGGCCAACGTCCTGACTTTC; CDR3 protein: CAWTSGTPYSGANVLTF
clone size: -; V gene: TRBV7-9; J gene: TRBJ1-4; D gene: -; CDR3 DNA: TGTGCCAGCAGCTTTTCCGACAGGACTAATGAAAAACTGTTTTTT; CDR3 protein: CASSFSDRTNEKLFF
clone size: -; V gene: TRBV10-3; J gene: TRBJ2-5; D gene: -; CDR3 DNA: TGTGCCATCAGCGGACAGATTCAAGAGACCCAGTACTTC; CDR3 protein: CAISGQIQETQYF
clone size: -; V gene: TRBV27; J gene: TRBJ1-6; D gene: -; CDR3 DNA: TGTGCCAGCAGTTTATGGAGAAATTCACCCCTCCACTTT; CDR3 protein: CASSLWRNSPLHF
clone size: -; V gene: TRBV6-6; J gene: TRBJ2-5; D gene: TRBD2; CDR3 DNA: TGTGCCAGCAGTCGCTCCCGGACTAGCGGGGAGACCCAGTACTTC; CDR3 protein: CASSRSRTSGETQYF
clone size: -; V gene: TRBV11-2; J gene: TRBJ2-7; D gene: -; CDR3 DNA: TGTGCCAGCAGCCTTATAGGATCGAGGGAGCAGTACTTC; CDR3 protein: CASSLIGSREQYF
clone size: -; V gene: TRBV5-4; J gene: TRBJ2-3; D gene: -; CDR3 DNA: TGTGCCAGCAGCCGTCAAGGCCGGGTAACAGATACGCAGTATTTT; CDR3 protein: CASSRQGRVTDTQYF
clone size: few; V gene: TRBV3-1/TRBV3-2; J gene: TRBJ2-5; D gene: -; CDR3 DNA: TGTGCCAGCACCCGAGGGGAGACCCAGTACTTC; CDR3 protein: CASTRGETQYF
clone size: -; V gene: TRBV23-1; J gene: TRBJ2-7; D gene: -; CDR3 DNA: TGCGCCAGCAGTCCCCGCCCAGGGGCGCAGTACTTC; CDR3 protein: CASSPRPGAQYF
clone size: -; V gene: TRBV19; J gene: TRBJ1-5; D gene: -; CDR3 DNA: TGTGCCAGTAGTATAGTCTTTGCGGGTTACCAGCATTTT; CDR3 protein: CASSIVFAGYQHF
clone size: once; V gene: TRBV5-1; J gene: TRBJ1-2; D gene: TRBD1; CDR3 DNA: TGCGCCAGCCACGACAGGGGACGTCACCTTGATGGCTACACCTTC; CDR3 protein: CASHDRGRHLDGYTF
clone size: -; V gene: TRBV7-9; J gene: TRBJ2-1; D gene: TRBD2; CDR3 DNA: TGTGCCAGCAGCCAGCGGGGGAGATTCTATGAGCAGTTCTTC; CDR3 protein: CASSQRGRFYEQFF
clone size: -; V gene: TRBV30; J gene: TRBJ2-7; D gene: TRBD1; CDR3 DNA: TGTGCCACTACTCTTGACAGGGCGTTCCACGAGCAGTACTTC; CDR3 protein: CATTLDRAFHEQYF
clone size: -; V gene: TRBV5-4; J gene: TRBJ2-2; D gene: TRBD2; CDR3 DNA: TGTGCCAGCAGCCCGGGACTAGGGGACGGGGAGCTGTTTTTT; CDR3 protein: CASSPGLGDGELFF
clone size: -; V gene: TRBV5-4; J gene: TRBJ2-3; D gene: TRBD1; CDR3 DNA: TGTGCCAGCAGCTACAGGGGGCGCGCCACAGATACGCAGTATTTT; CDR3 protein: CASSYRGRATDTQYF
clone size: once; V gene: TRBV6-5; J gene: TRBJ1-1; D gene: -; CDR3 DNA: TGTGCCAGCAGGGGGGGGTATCTGAGGGCTTTCTTT; CDR3 protein: CASRGGYLRAFF
clone size: -; V gene: TRBV6-5; J gene: TRBJ1-5; D gene: -; CDR3 DNA: TGTGCCAGCAAAACTTATAGCAATCAGCCCCAGCATTTT; CDR3 protein: CASKTYSNQPQHF
clone size: -; V gene: TRBV3-1/TRBV3-2; J gene: TRBJ2-5; D gene: TRBD2; CDR3 DNA: TGTGCCAGCAGCCAAGATCTTCGGGGGGGGGATTTCGAGACCCAGTACTTC; CDR3 protein: CASSQDLRGGDFETQYF
clone size: -; V gene: TRBV11-1; J gene: TRBJ2-3; D gene: TRBD2; CDR3 DNA: TGTGCCAGCTCATCGCCACCGGCGGGGGTTACGCAGTATTTT; CDR3 protein: CASSSPPAGVTQYF
clone size: few; V gene: TRBV28; J gene: TRBJ2-7; D gene: TRBD1; CDR3 DNA: TGTGCCAGCAGTTTGGCCGGGACAGCTTACGAGCAGTACTTC; CDR3 protein: CASSLAGTAYEQYF
clone size: -; V gene: TRBV7-2; J gene: TRBJ1-1; D gene: TRBD1; CDR3 DNA: TGTGCCAGCAGCTTTGGACAGGGAAGGCCGAACACTGAAGCTTTCTTT; CDR3 protein: CASSFGQGRPNTEAFF
clone size: -; V gene: TRBV9; J gene: TRBJ1-4; D gene: -; CDR3 DNA: TGTGCCAGCAGCCCCGAGGGGGTGGATGATGAAAAACTGTTTTTT; CDR3 protein: CASSPEGVDDEKLFF
clone size: -; V gene: TRBV19; J gene: TRBJ2-1; D gene: TRBD2; CDR3 DNA: TGTGCCAGTAGTATGGGAACTAGCGGGGGGCCAGCCTACAATGAGCAGTTCTTC; CDR3 protein: CASSMGTSGGPAYNEQFF
clone size: -; V gene: TRBV12-2; J gene: TRBJ2-1; D gene: -; CDR3 DNA: TGTGCAAGTCGCTTAGCGTGGCCCGGGGCTAGCGGGAGCATCGAGCAGTTCTTC; CDR3 protein: CASRLAWPGASGSIEQFF
clone size: -; V gene: TRBV21-1; J gene: TRBJ1-3; D gene: -; CDR3 DNA: TGTGCCAGCAGCAATAGACACAACTCTGGAAACACCATATATTTT; CDR3 protein: CASSNRHNSGNTIYF
clone size: many; V gene: TRBV2; J gene: TRBJ2-5; D gene: TRBD2; CDR3 DNA: TGTGCCAGCAGTGAACCGGGACTAGAAGAGACCCAGTACTTC; CDR3 protein: CASSEPGLEETQYF
clone size: few; V gene: TRBV5-8; J gene: TRBJ1-1; D gene: TRBD1; CDR3 DNA: TGTGCCAGCAGTTCGACCGGGACAGTACTTCCCACTGAAGCTTTCTTT; CDR3 protein: CASSSTGTVLPTEAFF
clone size: -; V gene: TRBV5-1; J gene: TRBJ2-2; D gene: -; CDR3 DNA: TGCGCCAGCAGCTTTGCCGGACTGAACACCGGGGAGCTGTTTTTT; CDR3 protein: CASSFAGLNTGELFF
clone size: -; V gene: TRBV5-5; J gene: TRBJ1-1; D gene: -; CDR3 DNA: TGTGCCAGCAGCTTAGGGGCAAACACTGAAGCTTTCTTT; CDR3 protein: CASSLGANTEAFF
clone size: few; V gene: TRBV10-3; J gene: TRBJ2-2; D gene: -; CDR3 DNA: TGTGCCTCGCCAGGGGGGTCCGGGGAGCTGTTTTTT; CDR3 protein: CASPGGSGELFF
clone size: -; V gene: TRBV4-2; J gene: TRBJ2-5; D gene: -; CDR3 DNA: TGTGCCAGCAGCCAAGTTCCAAAAGAGACCCAGTACTTC; CDR3 protein: CASSQVPKETQYF
clone size: -; V gene: TRBV7-2; J gene: TRBJ1-2; D gene: -; CDR3 DNA: TGTGCCAGCAGCTTAGGGGGACTCTATGGCTACACCTTC; CDR3 protein: CASSLGGLYGYTF
clone size: -; V gene: TRBV9; J gene: TRBJ2-7; D gene: TRBD2; CDR3 DNA: TGTGCCAGCAGCGTAGCGGCTAGCGGGAGCTACGAGCAGTACTTC; CDR3 protein: CASSVAASGSYEQYF
clone size: -; V gene: TRBV11-2; J gene: TRBJ2-5; D gene: -; CDR3 DNA: TGTGCCAGCAGCTTAGAGTTTGCCGGGGTGCAGACCCAGTACTTC; CDR3 protein: CASSLEFAGVQTQYF
clone size: -; V gene: TRBV30; J gene: TRBJ2-1; D gene: -; CDR3 DNA: TGTGCCTGGAGGTCTAGGTCCTACAATGAGCAGTTCTTC; CDR3 protein: CAWRSRSYNEQFF
clone size: -; V gene: TRBV19; J gene: TRBJ1-2; D gene: TRBD1; CDR3 DNA: TGTGCCACCTCGTTTAGGACAGGGATTGGCTACACCTTC; CDR3 protein: CATSFRTGIGYTF
clone size: -; V gene: TRBV27; J gene: TRBJ2-5; D gene: TRBD2; CDR3 DNA: TGTGCCAGCAGTTTATATCCCAGCGATGGGGGGGGCCAAGAGACCCAGTACTTC; CDR3 protein: CASSLYPSDGGGQETQYF
clone size: -; V gene: TRBV14; J gene: TRBJ2-7; D gene: TRBD1; CDR3 DNA: TGTGCCAGCAGCTCGGACAGGGCGTACTACGAGCAGTACTTC; CDR3 protein: CASSSDRAYYEQYF
clone size: -; V gene: TRBV21-1; J gene: TRBJ2-7; D gene: -; CDR3 DNA: TGTGCCAGCAGCAAAGCTCTCGCCGGGACTTCCGCGAGCTCCTACGAGCAGTACTTC; CDR3 protein: CASSKALAGTSASSYEQYF
clone size: many; V gene: TRBV6-5; J gene: TRBJ1-1; D gene: -; CDR3 DNA: TGTGCCAGCAGCCCAGAGACAGTGAACACTGAAGCTTTCTTT; CDR3 protein: CASSPETVNTEAFF
clone size: many; V gene: TRBV19; J gene: TRBJ2-1; D gene: TRBD2; CDR3 DNA: TGTGCCAGTAGCCGGGACTACTACAATGAGCAGTTCTTC; CDR3 protein: CASSRDYYNEQFF